This T cell receptor (beta chain) was captured in a study of blood T cell repertoires in COVID-19. Original analysis: Nucleated cell counts were estimated from reference gene primer amplification. Using immunoSEQ multiplex PCR, the repertoire was profiled, and TCRdb retains in-frame clones only, with some absent. From that table come the V and J calls and clone size; the DNA was used to work out D and trimming. The repertoire has tens of thousands of clones, roughly 86% of them found once; the top ten carry around a fifth. This CDR3 comprises 16 residues. The V gene's germline CDR1 is SGHRS and CDR2 YFSETQ. V was cut by 4 bases and J by 4 bases, with 20 bases left in between.

Sequencing was done on a sample of peripheral blood. The origin of this receptor is an elderly woman in a cohort sampled during active or convalescent COVID-19. The chain uses TRBV5-1 and TRBJ2-5; D may be TRBD2 (5 bases). DNA for the CDR3: TGCGCCAGCAGCACTGGGCGGGTGGATCGAAGAGAGACCCAGTACTTC. Translation gives CASSTGRVDRRETQYF.